This T cell receptor (beta chain) was retrieved from a study of T-cell reconstitution after alpha-beta-depleted transplantation in children. Points from the study as a whole: One year post-transplant, T-cell counts and diversity were largely derived from T cells produced anew. The study traced high day-60 TCRbeta diversity in some patients to surviving recipient T cells and thymic progenitors.

With regard to this clonotype: What it binds is not known.

TCRbeta library preparation incorporated unique molecular identifiers. TCRdb used MiXCR to reprocess the PCR reads, holding one entry per CDR3 protein. The sample yields more than 200,000 distinct CDR3 sequences, roughly 8.3% seen once. The material was PBMCs, mostly from graft donor cells, obtained 360 days after TCRalphabeta/CD19-depleted stem cell transplant. The receptor comes from a male patient between 2 and 9 years old who had a stem cell transplant for acute myeloid leukemia, so the T cells may come from the graft donor.

The CDR3 DNA sequence: TGTGCCAGCAGTTCCCTCCTCAGCGGGCCCTACGAGCAGTACTTC. Translated: CASSSLLSGPYEQYF. The chain combines TRBV12-3 or TRBV12-4 with TRBJ2-7; D might be TRBD2 (6 bases). CDR3 length: 15 residues. V lost 4 bases to trimming and J lost 2 bases, with 15 bases between them.